Described below is a single TCR beta chain sequence and its context. TCRdb keeps only in-frame clones here, not all; method: immunoSEQ multiplex PCR. The sample consists of fewer than 150,000 clones, approximately 81% of them appearing once. This specimen comes from a study of cytotoxic CD8 clonotypes in ibrutinib-treated CLL. V dropped 5 bases and J dropped 8; count of bases not matched to a gene: 5. The CDR3 consists of 12 residues. Germline V gene sequence: CDR1 MNHNY, CDR2 SVGAGI (reference sequence). The clonotype comes from a human donor with chronic lymphocytic leukemia. Sequences were derived from PBMCs, sampled after 24 months of ibrutinib treatment. This chain uses TRBV6-6 with TRBJ1-2; 7 positions agree with TRBD1. Here the CDR3 reads CASSHRDSGYTF. The DNA of the CDR3 is TGTGCCAGCAGTCACCGGGACAGCGGCTACACCTTC.